These T cell receptor beta chains were read from a single sample in a study of blood T cell repertoires in COVID-19. Generated by immunoSEQ multiplex PCR, the TCRdb table keeps only in-frame clones and is missing some. The sample has over 40,000 clones, 92% seen once; the top ten hold 12%. Sequencing was carried out using peripheral blood. The source is a human donor in a cohort sampled during active COVID-19. CDR3s include the opening cysteine and the closing phenylalanine or tryptophan. A D gene is named only where the DNA matches it firmly. Clone size is given for some rows only: seen once, a few or many times, or a class if the clone is expanded.

D | J | V | size | length | DNA | CDR3
. | TRBJ2-5 | TRBV12-3/TRBV12-4 | . | 13 | TGTGCCAGCAGTTTAGCGATGGGGGGGACCCAGTACTTC | CASSLAMGGTQYF
. | TRBJ2-3 | TRBV24-1 | . | 16 | TGTGCCACCAGTGACCACAGGGGGCGGGGGGCAGATACGCAGTATTTT | CATSDHRGRGADTQYF
. | TRBJ2-2 | TRBV10-3 | . | 13 | TGTGCCATCAGACAGGGTCGGACCGGGGAGCTGTTTTTT | CAIRQGRTGELFF
. | TRBJ2-4 | TRBV27 | . | 13 | TGTGCCAGCAGAGCCCTAGCCAAAAACATTCAGTACTTC | CASRALAKNIQYF
. | TRBJ2-1 | TRBV4-3 | once | 15 | TGCGCCAGCAGCCAAGAGAGAGTGGTCTACAATGAGCAGTTCTTC | CASSQERVVYNEQFF
. | TRBJ1-2 | TRBV24-1 | . | 12 | TGTGCCACCAGTGTAGGGGATTATGGCTACACCTTC | CATSVGDYGYTF
TRBD2 | TRBJ2-6 | TRBV5-5 | . | 16 | TGTGCCAGCAGCTTCAGGGAGGGGTCTGGGGCCAACGTCCTGACTTTC | CASSFREGSGANVLTF
TRBD1 | TRBJ2-7 | TRBV7-9 | . | 13 | TGTGCCAGCAGCCGGACAGGAGATTACGAGCAGTACTTC | CASSRTGDYEQYF
TRBD1 | TRBJ2-5 | TRBV4-1 | . | 14 | TGCGCCAGCAGCCCACAGGGGAAGCAAGAGACCCAGTACTTC | CASSPQGKQETQYF
TRBD1 | TRBJ1-2 | TRBV9 | . | 17 | TGTGCCAGCAGCGTAGCCGACGGGACAGGAATTAACTATGGCTACACCTTC | CASSVADGTGINYGYTF
. | TRBJ2-7 | TRBV14 | . | 14 | TGTGCCAGCAGCCATACAGGAGCTCGCTACGAGCAGTACTTC | CASSHTGARYEQYF
. | TRBJ1-6 | TRBV24-1 | . | 14 | TGTGCCACCAGCGCGGGGTTCTATAATTCACCCCTCCACTTT | CATSAGFYNSPLHF
TRBD2 | TRBJ2-1 | TRBV19 | . | 17 | TGTGCCAGTAGTATAGACCTAGCGGGAGACGGCGACAATGAGCAGTTCTTC | CASSIDLAGDGDNEQFF
. | TRBJ1-6 | TRBV28 | . | 13 | TGTGCCAGCAGGGACAGACAGGCTTCACCCCTCCACTTT | CASRDRQASPLHF
. | TRBJ2-1 | TRBV3-1/TRBV3-2 | . | 12 | TGTGCCAGCAGCCCCGCTAGAGGTGAGCAGTTCTTC | CASSPARGEQFF
. | TRBJ2-3 | TRBV7-9 | . | 13 | TGTGCCAGCAGCTTAGTAGGCACAGATACGCAGTATTTT | CASSLVGTDTQYF
TRBD1 | TRBJ2-7 | TRBV5-6 | . | 14 | TGTGCCAGCAGTTTCGGGACAGGGTTTTACGAGCAGTACTTC | CASSFGTGFYEQYF
TRBD1 | TRBJ1-1 | TRBV7-2 | . | 17 | TGTGCCAGCAGCTTATCTCTAATCGGGGCAGGGGGCTTTGGTGCTTTCTTT | CASSLSLIGAGGFGAFF
. | TRBJ2-2 | TRBV10-3 | . | 13 | TGTGCCGGACGGGGAGCGAACACCGGGGAGCTGTTTTTT | CAGRGANTGELFF
. | TRBJ2-3 | TRBV11-3 | . | 15 | TGTGCCAGCAGCTTACAGGGGCAGGGCTCGGATACGCAGTATTTT | CASSLQGQGSDTQYF
TRBD1 | TRBJ2-5 | TRBV27 | . | 15 | TGTGCCAGCAGTAGCCCCCGGGACAGGGGGGAGACCCAGTACTTC | CASSSPRDRGETQYF
TRBD1 | TRBJ1-4 | TRBV10-3 | . | 14 | TGTGCCATAGGACAGGGGAAGGCTAATGAAAAACTGTTTTTT | CAIGQGKANEKLFF
TRBD1 | TRBJ2-2 | TRBV25-1 | . | 17 | TGTGCCAGCAGTACTTTTTCCGGGACAGGTTCTACCGGGGAGCTGTTTTTT | CASSTFSGTGSTGELFF
. | TRBJ2-1 | TRBV5-1 | . | 15 | TGCGCCACCGCAGGGGGGCAGGGAAGGTACAATGAGCAGTTCTTC | CATAGGQGRYNEQFF
TRBD1 | TRBJ1-1 | TRBV3-1/TRBV3-2 | . | 12 | TGTGCCAGCAGCCAATGGGACAGGGGTGCTTTCTTT | CASSQWDRGAFF
TRBD2 | TRBJ2-7 | TRBV10-3 | . | 13 | TGTGCCATTAGACTAGCGGGGGCCTACGAGCAGTACTTC | CAIRLAGAYEQYF
. | TRBJ1-5 | TRBV3-1/TRBV3-2 | once | 14 | TGTGCCAGCAGCCAAAGCCAGGGTACTCAGCCCCAGCATTTT | CASSQSQGTQPQHF
. | TRBJ2-7 | TRBV10-3 | once | 16 | TGTGCCATCAAGGACAGTACTGGGATGGGAGCCTACGAGCAGTACTTC | CAIKDSTGMGAYEQYF
TRBD1 | TRBJ2-6 | TRBV5-1 | . | 17 | TGCGCCAGCAGCTCGACAGGGATCCGATTAGGGGCCAACGTCCTGACTTTC | CASSSTGIRLGANVLTF
TRBD1 | TRBJ1-1 | TRBV18 | medium-sized | 16 | TGTGCCAGCTCACCATTGACAGGGTTCGTCAGCACTGAAGCTTTCTTT | CASSPLTGFVSTEAFF
. | TRBJ2-7 | TRBV4-3 | . | 15 | TGCGCCAGCAGCCAAGCACCGGCAGGTTCCTACGAGCAGTACTTC | CASSQAPAGSYEQYF
. | TRBJ2-1 | TRBV9 | . | 17 | TGTGCCAGCAGCGTAAGCTCGGGACTGAGCTCCTACAATGAGCAGTTCTTC | CASSVSSGLSSYNEQFF
. | TRBJ1-2 | TRBV6-5 | . | 13 | TGTGCCAGCAAAAACGGGGGAGGGGACGGCTACACCTTC | CASKNGGGDGYTF
TRBD1 | TRBJ2-7 | TRBV19 | . | 13 | TGTGCCAGTAGCCGGGACAGTCCCTACGAGCAGTACTTC | CASSRDSPYEQYF
TRBD2 | TRBJ2-7 | TRBV19 | once | 15 | TGTGCCAGTAGTACTAGCGGGGGAGGCGGCTACGAGCAGTACTTC | CASSTSGGGGYEQYF
TRBD1 | TRBJ1-6 | TRBV5-3 | . | 23 | TGTGCCAGAAGCCGACTCCGGGACAGGGGAATTACCACCTCAACCCCGGGGAATTCACCCCTCCACTTT | CARSRLRDRGITTSTPGNSPLHF
TRBD1 | TRBJ2-7 | TRBV7-3 | few | 15 | TGTGCCAGCAGCCCGGGACAGGGGACATCCTACGAGCAGTACTTC | CASSPGQGTSYEQYF
TRBD2 | TRBJ2-1 | TRBV10-3 | . | 18 | TGTGCCATCAGTCGGTTAGGGACTAGCGGGGGATCCTACAATGAGCAGTTCTTC | CAISRLGTSGGSYNEQFF
. | TRBJ2-2 | TRBV2 | once | 14 | TGTGCCAGCAGTGAAGTCAGGTACACCGGGGAGCTGTTTTTT | CASSEVRYTGELFF
. | TRBJ1-1 | TRBV27 | . | 13 | TGTGCCAGCAGTTTATCCCCAGGCACTGAAGCTTTCTTT | CASSLSPGTEAFF
TRBD2 | TRBJ2-7 | TRBV30 | . | 13 | TGTGCCTGGACGTTAGCGGGAGTTTTGGTGCAGTACTTC | CAWTLAGVLVQYF
. | TRBJ1-1 | TRBV7-2 | . | 14 | TGTGCCAGCAGCGCAGACGGGGGTACCACTGAAGCTTTCTTT | CASSADGGTTEAFF
TRBD1 | TRBJ1-6 | TRBV6-6 | . | 15 | TGTGCCAGCGGGCCAGGGGGCTCCTATAATTCACCCCTCCACTTT | CASGPGGSYNSPLHF
TRBD1 | TRBJ2-7 | TRBV5-1 | . | 14 | TGCGCCAGCACCCGGGACAGGGGATTTGGCGAGCAGTACTTC | CASTRDRGFGEQYF